This TCR beta chain derives from a study of Graves' ophthalmopathy and Graves' hyperthyroidism. Study-level background: Sampling took place at initial diagnosis, with peripheral blood obtained before any treatment.

Clinical symptoms and serum thyroxine were used for diagnosis; TRAb, thyroid ultrasound and orbital computed tomography were also relied on. PBMCs were isolated by Ficoll-Paque density gradient centrifugation, using around 10 ml of fresh peripheral blood as the starting material. This clonotype was recorded many times. Amplification from RNA transcripts yielded the TCR beta CDR3 regions. HTBI primers served in a first-round RT-PCR, which a second-round multiplex PCR followed. Using its own MiXCR run on the multiplex PCR reads, TCRdb lists one record per CDR3 protein. This table holds 200,000 to 250,000 distinct CDR3 sequences, approximately 21% found once. This CDR3 is 17 amino acids long. CDR1 and CDR2 from the germline V gene are SGHAT and FQNNGV. V lost 0 bases to trimming and J lost 6 bases; unmatched junction nucleotides: 14.

The sequence came from a woman between 45 and 60 years old with Graves' ophthalmopathy. Sequences were obtained from peripheral blood. The V and J genes are TRBV11-2 and TRBJ2-7; 7 bases are a match to TRBD2. CDR3 residues: CASSLERAGAFPIEQYF. The CDR3 bases are TGTGCCAGCAGCTTAGAAAGGGCGGGAGCCTTCCCCATCGAGCAGTACTTC.